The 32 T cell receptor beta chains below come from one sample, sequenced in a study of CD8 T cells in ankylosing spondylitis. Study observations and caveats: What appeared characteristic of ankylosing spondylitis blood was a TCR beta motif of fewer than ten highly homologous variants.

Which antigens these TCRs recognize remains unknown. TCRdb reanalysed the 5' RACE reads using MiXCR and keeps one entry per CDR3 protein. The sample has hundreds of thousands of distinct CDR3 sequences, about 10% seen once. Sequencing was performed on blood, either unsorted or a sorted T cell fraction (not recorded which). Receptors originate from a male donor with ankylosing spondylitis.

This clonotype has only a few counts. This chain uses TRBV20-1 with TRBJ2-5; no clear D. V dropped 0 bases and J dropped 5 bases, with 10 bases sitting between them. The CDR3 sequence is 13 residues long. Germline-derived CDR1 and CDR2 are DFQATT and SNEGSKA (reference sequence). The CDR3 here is CSARDHFMETQYF. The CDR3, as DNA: TGCAGTGCTAGAGATCATTTTATGGAGACCCAGTACTTC.

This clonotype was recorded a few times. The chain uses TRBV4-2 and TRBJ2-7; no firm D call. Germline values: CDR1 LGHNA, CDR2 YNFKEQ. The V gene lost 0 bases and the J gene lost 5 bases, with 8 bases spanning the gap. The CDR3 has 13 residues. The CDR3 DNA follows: TGTGCCAGCAGCCAAGAGTTTCGGGACGAGCAGTACTTC. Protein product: CASSQEFRDEQYF.

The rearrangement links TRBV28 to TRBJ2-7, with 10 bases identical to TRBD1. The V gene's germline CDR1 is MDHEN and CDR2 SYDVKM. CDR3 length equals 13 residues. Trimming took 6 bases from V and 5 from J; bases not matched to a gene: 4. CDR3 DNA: TGTGCCAGCAGAGACAGGGGGCTAAACGAGCAGTACTTC. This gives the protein CASRDRGLNEQYF.

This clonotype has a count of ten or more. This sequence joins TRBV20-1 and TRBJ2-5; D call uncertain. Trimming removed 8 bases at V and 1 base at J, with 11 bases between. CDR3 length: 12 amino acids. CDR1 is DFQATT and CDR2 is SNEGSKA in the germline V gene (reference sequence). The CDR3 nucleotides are TGCAGTACCAACACCGGCCAAGAGACCCAGTACTTC. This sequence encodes CSTNTGQETQYF.

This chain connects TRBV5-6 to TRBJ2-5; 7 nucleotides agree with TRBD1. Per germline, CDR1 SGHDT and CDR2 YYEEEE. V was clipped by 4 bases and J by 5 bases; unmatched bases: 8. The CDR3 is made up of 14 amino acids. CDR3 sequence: CASSEDRIGETQYF. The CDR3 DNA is TGTGCCAGCAGCGAGGACAGGATAGGGGAGACCCAGTACTTC.

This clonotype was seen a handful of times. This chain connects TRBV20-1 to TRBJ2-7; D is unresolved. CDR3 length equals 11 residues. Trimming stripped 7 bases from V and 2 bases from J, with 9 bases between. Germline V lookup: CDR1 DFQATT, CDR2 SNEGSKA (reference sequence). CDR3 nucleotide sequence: TGCAGTGTTTTCAGAACCTACGAGCAGTACTTC. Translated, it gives CSVFRTYEQYF.

The CDR3 loop reads CASSPGQGRISHGYTF. CDR3 in DNA: TGCGCCAGCAGCCCGGGACAGGGCAGGATCTCGCATGGCTACACCTTC. The chain joins TRBV5-1 to TRBJ1-2; 9 nucleotides agree with TRBD1. CDR3 length: 16 residues. From germline, CDR1 is SGHRS and CDR2 YFSETQ. Germline trimming cut 4 bases from V and 6 bases from J; bases unmatched to any gene: 13.

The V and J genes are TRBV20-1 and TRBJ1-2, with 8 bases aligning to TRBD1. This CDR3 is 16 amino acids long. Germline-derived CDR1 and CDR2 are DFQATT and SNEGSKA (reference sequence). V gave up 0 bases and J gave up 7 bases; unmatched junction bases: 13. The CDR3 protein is CSAREVRQGATGGYTF. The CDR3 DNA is TGCAGTGCTAGAGAGGTGCGGCAGGGGGCGACGGGTGGCTACACCTTC.

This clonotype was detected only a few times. This chain's CDR3 is CASSYSNAYEQYF. In DNA form, the CDR3 reads TGTGCCAGCAGTTACTCGAATGCCTACGAGCAGTACTTC. The J gene is TRBJ2-7, the V gene TRBV6-6; D is unresolved. The length of the CDR3 is 13 residues. Trimming pared 0 bases from V and 2 bases from J, leaving 5 bases between. Germline V gene lookup returns CDR1 MNHNY and CDR2 SVGAGI (reference sequence).

The CDR3 here is CASSHPPPYGYTF. The CDR3 DNA follows: TGTGCCAGCAGCCACCCGCCGCCCTATGGCTACACCTTC. The chain is built from TRBV28 and TRBJ1-2; no reliable D call. The CDR3 length is 13 residues. Germline CDR1 MDHEN, CDR2 SYDVKM. V was pared by 6 bases and J by 4 bases, with 12 bases between.

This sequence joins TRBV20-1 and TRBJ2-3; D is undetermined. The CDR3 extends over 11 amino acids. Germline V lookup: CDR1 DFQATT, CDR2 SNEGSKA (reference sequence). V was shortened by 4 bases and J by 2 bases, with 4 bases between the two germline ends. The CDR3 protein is CSATNTDTQYF. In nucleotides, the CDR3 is TGCAGTGCTACCAACACAGATACGCAGTATTTT.

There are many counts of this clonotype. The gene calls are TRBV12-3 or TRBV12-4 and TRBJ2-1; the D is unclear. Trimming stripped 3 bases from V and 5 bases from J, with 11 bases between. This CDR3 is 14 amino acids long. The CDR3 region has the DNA TGTGCCAGCAGTTTTGCGATACTCCACAATGAGCAGTTCTTC. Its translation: CASSFAILHNEQFF.

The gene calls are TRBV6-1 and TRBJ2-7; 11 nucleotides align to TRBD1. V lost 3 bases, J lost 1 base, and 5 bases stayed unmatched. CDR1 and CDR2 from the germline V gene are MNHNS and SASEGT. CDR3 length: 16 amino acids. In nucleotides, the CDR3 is TGTGCCAGCAGTGAGGGACAGGGGGTCATTTCCTACGAGCAGTACTTC. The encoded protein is CASSEGQGVISYEQYF.

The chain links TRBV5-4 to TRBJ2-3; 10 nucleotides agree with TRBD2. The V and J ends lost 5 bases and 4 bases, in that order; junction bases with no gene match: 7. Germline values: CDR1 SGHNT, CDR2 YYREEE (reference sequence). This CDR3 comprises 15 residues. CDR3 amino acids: CASSRASGSADTQYF. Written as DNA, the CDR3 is TGTGCCAGCAGTCGAGCTAGCGGGAGTGCAGATACGCAGTATTTT.

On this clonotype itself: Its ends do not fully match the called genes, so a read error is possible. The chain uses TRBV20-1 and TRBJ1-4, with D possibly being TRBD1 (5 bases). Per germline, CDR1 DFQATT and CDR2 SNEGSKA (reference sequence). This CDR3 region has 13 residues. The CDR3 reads CSALGRGGENLFF. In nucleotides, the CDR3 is TGCAGTGCCCTCGGAAGGGGAGGGGAAAACCTGTTTTTT.

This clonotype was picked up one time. The CDR3 loop reads CATSRDLIAGGGETQYF. The CDR3 nucleotides read TGTGCCACCAGCAGAGATCTAATAGCGGGAGGAGGGGAGACCCAGTACTTC. This chain joins TRBV15 and TRBJ2-5; 10 positions agree with TRBD2. CDR1 is LNHNV and CDR2 is YYDKDF in the germline V gene (reference sequence). The CDR3 totals 17 residues. V lost 0 bases, J lost 5 bases, and 9 bases stayed unmatched.

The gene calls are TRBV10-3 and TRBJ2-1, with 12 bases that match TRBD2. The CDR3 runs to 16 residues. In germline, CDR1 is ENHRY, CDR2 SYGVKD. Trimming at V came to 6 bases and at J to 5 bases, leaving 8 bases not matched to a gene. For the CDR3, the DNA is TGTGCCATCAGAACCGGACTAGCGGGACGCAACAATGAGCAGTTCTTC. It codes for CAIRTGLAGRNNEQFF.

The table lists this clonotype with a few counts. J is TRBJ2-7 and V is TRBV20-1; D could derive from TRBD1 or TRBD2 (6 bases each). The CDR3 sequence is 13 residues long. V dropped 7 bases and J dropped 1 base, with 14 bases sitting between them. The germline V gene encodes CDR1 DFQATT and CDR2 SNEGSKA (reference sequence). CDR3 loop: CSERGGLSYEQYF. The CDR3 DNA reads TGCAGTGAAAGAGGGGGACTGTCCTACGAGCAGTACTTC.

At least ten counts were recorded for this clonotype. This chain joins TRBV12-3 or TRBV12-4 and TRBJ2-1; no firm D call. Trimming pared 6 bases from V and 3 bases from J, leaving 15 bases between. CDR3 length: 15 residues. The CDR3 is CASSLDLSSYNEQFF. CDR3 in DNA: TGTGCCAGCAGCTTGGATCTTTCTAGCTACAATGAGCAGTTCTTC.

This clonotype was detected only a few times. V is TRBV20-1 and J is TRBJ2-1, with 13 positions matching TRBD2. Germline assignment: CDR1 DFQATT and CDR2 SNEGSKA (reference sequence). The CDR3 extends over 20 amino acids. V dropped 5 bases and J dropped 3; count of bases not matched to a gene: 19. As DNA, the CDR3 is TGCAGTGCTTACTTCTCCTCCGGGACTAGCGGGGCTAAAATCTACAATGAGCAGTTCTTC. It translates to CSAYFSSGTSGAKIYNEQFF.

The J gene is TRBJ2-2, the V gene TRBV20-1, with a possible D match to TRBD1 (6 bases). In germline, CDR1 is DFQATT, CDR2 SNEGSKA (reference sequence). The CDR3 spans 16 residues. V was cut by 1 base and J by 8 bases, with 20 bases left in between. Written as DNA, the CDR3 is TGCAGTGCTAGAGGTAGACCCGGGACAATGGCTGGGGAGCTGTTTTTT. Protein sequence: CSARGRPGTMAGELFF.

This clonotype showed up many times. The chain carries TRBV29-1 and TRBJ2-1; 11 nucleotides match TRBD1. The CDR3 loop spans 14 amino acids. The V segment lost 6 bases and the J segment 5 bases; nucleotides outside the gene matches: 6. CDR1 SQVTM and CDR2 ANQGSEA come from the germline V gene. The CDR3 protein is CSVGPGQGDNEQFF. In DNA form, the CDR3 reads TGCAGCGTGGGGCCGGGACAGGGGGACAATGAGCAGTTCTTC.

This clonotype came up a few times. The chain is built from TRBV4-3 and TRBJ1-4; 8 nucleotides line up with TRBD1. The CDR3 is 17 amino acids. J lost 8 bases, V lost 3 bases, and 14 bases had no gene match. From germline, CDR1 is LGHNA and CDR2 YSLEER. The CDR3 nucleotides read TGCGCCAGCAGCCAGGACCAAAACAGGGGGGTCTGGGAAAAACTGTTTTTT. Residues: CASSQDQNRGVWEKLFF.

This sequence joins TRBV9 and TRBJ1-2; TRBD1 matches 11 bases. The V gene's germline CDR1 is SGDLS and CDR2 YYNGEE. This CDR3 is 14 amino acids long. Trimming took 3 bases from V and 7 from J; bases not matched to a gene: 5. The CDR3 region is CASSDPGQGVGYTF. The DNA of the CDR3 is TGTGCCAGCAGCGACCCGGGACAGGGGGTTGGCTACACCTTC.

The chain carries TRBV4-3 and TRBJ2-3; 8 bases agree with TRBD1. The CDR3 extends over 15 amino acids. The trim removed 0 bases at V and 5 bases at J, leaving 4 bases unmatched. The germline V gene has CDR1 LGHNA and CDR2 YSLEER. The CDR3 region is CASSQDPGQGDTQYF. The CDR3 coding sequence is TGCGCCAGCAGCCAAGACCCCGGACAGGGAGATACGCAGTATTTT.

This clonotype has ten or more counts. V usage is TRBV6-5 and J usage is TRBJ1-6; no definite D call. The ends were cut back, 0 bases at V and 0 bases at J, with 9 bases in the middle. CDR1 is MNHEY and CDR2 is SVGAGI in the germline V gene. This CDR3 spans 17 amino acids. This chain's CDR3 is CASSYSTYSSYNSPLHF. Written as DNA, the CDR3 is TGTGCCAGCAGTTACTCGACATATAGCTCCTATAATTCACCCCTCCACTTT.

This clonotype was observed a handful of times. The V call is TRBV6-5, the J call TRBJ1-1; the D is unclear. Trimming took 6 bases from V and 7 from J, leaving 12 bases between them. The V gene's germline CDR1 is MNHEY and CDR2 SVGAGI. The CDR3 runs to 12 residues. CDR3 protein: CASSHVAGEAFF. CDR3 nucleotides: TGTGCCAGCAGCCACGTGGCAGGTGAAGCTTTCTTT.

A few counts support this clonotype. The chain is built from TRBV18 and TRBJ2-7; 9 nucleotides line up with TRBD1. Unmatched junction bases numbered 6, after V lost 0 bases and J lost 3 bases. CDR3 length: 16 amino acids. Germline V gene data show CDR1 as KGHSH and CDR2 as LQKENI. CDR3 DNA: TGTGCCAGCTCACCACCGGGACAGGGACGCCTCTACGAGCAGTACTTC. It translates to CASSPPGQGRLYEQYF.

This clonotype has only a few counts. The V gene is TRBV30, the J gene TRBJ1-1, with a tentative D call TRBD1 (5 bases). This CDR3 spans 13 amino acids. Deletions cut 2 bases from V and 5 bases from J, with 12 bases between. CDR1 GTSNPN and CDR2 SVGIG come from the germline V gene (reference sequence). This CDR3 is CAWSFMDKTEAFF. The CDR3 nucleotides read TGTGCCTGGAGTTTCATGGACAAGACTGAAGCTTTCTTT.

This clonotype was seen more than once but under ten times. Here the CDR3 reads CASSLFSPPTYEQYF. Written as DNA, the CDR3 is TGTGCCAGCAGCTTATTTTCTCCGCCCACCTACGAGCAGTACTTC. The V call is TRBV7-2, the J call TRBJ2-7; no clear D. The CDR3 contains 15 residues. Germline CDR1 reads SGHTA; CDR2 reads FQGNSA. V was trimmed by 2 bases and J by 2 bases, leaving 13 bases between them.

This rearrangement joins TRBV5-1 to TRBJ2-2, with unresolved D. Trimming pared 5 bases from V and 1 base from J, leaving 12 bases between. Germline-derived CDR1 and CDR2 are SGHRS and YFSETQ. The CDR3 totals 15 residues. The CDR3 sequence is CASRGTAKNTGELFF. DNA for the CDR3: TGCGCCAGCAGGGGTACAGCCAAGAACACCGGGGAGCTGTTTTTT. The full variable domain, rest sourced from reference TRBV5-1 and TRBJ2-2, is KAGVTQTPRYLIKTRGQQVTLSCSPISGHRSVSWYQQTPGQGLQFLFEYFSETQRNKGNFPGRFSGRQFSNSRSEMNVSTLELGDSALYLCASRGTAKNTGELFFGEGSRLTVL.

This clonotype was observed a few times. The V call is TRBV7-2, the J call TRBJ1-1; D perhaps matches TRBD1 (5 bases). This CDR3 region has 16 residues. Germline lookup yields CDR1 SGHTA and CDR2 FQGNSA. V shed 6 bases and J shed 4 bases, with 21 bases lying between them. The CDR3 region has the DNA TGTGCCAGCAGTAATCAGGGTGCGACCGTAGGCACTGAAGCTTTCTTT. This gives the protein CASSNQGATVGTEAFF.